Listed here are 9 T cell receptor beta chains from one sample, sequenced in a study of patients and donors after allogeneic stem cell transplantation. TCRdb re-called the RT-PCR reads with MiXCR, one entry per CDR3 protein. The repertoire holds some 960,000 distinct CDR3 sequences, with about a sixth as singletons. Sequenced: blood, either unsorted or a sorted T cell fraction (not recorded which). The receptors were gathered from a human donor who was either an allogeneic HSCT recipient or a stem cell or donor lymphocyte infusion donor (not recorded which). It is not recorded whose cells these are; they may come from a transplant donor.

There are a few counts of this clonotype. The V and J genes are TRBV5-1 and TRBJ2-5; D not certain. The length of the CDR3 is 11 residues. V lost 4 bases and J 4 bases, leaving 5 bases between the germline ends. CDR1 and CDR2 from the germline V gene are SGHRS and YFSETQ. The CDR3 DNA sequence: TGCGCCAGCAGCCACGGAGAGACCCAGTACTTC. This gives the protein CASSHGETQYF.

V is TRBV4-3 and J is TRBJ1-1, with D unresolved. Germline CDR1 LGHNA, CDR2 YSLEER. Trimming pared 2 bases from V and 6 bases from J, leaving 13 bases between. This CDR3 is built from 14 residues. CDR3 coding DNA: TGCGCCAGCAGCCAATCACAAAGTGGGGCTGAAGCTTTCTTT. As protein: CASSQSQSGAEAFF.

The V and J genes are TRBV6-1 and TRBJ2-3; D tentatively fits TRBD1 or TRBD2 (5 bases each). Germline V gene lookup returns CDR1 MNHNS and CDR2 SASEGT. V was cut by 7 bases and J by 1 base, with 12 bases left in between. This CDR3 has 14 residues. Here the CDR3 DNA reads TGTGCCAGCAAGGGGCAGGGAGGCACAGATACGCAGTATTTT. This sequence encodes CASKGQGGTDTQYF.

The table lists this clonotype with many counts. J is TRBJ2-2 and V is TRBV12-3 or TRBV12-4; D tentatively reads TRBD1 or TRBD2 (5 bases each). Trimming cost V 2 bases and J 4 bases, with 14 bases left between them. This CDR3 comprises 16 residues. CDR3 DNA sequence: TGTGCCAGCAGTTTAAAAGGGACGGTGATCACCGGGGAGCTGTTTTTT. Its protein product is CASSLKGTVITGELFF.

Worth noting for this clonotype: A junction boundary mismatches the germline segment, possibly from a read error. V usage is TRBV5-1 and J usage is TRBJ2-1; 9 bases are shared with TRBD2. The CDR3 is 16 amino acids. Germline V gene sequence: CDR1 SGHRS, CDR2 YFSETQ. CDR3 sequence reads: CASTLRVSGSSNEQFF. The CDR3 DNA is TGCGCCAGCACCTTGCGGGTTAGCGGGAGTAGCAATGAGCAGTTCTTC. The full variable domain, its missing parts supplied by reference TRBV5-1 and TRBJ2-1, is KAGVTQTPRYLIKTRGQQVTLSCSPISGHRSVSWYQQTPGQGLQFLFEYFSETQRNKGNFPGRFSGRQFSNSRSEMNVSTLELGDSALYLCASTLRVSGSSNEQFFGPGTRLTVL.

This clonotype has more than one count but fewer than ten. This rearrangement joins TRBV7-9 to TRBJ2-7, with 7 bases that match TRBD1. This CDR3 comprises 13 residues. Germline V gene lookup returns CDR1 SEHNR and CDR2 FQNEAQ (reference sequence). The V and J ends lost 5 bases and 7 bases, in that order; junction bases with no gene match: 8. CDR3 in DNA: TGTGCCAGCAGCCACCTACAGGGGCGAGAGCAGTACTTC. Residues: CASSHLQGREQYF.

This clonotype was observed a few times. J is TRBJ2-3 and V is TRBV6-1; D ambiguous. CDR3 length: 13 residues. Germline assignment: CDR1 MNHNS and CDR2 SASEGT. V lost 11 bases, J lost 4 bases, and 16 bases lay in between. Here the CDR3 reads CAGGGISPDTQYF. In DNA, the CDR3 is TGTGCCGGTGGTGGGATTTCACCAGATACGCAGTATTTT.

This clonotype appeared many times. CDR3 amino acids: CASSLSRGTDTQYF. CDR3 in DNA: TGTGCCAGCAGTTTAAGTCGGGGGACAGATACGCAGTATTTT. The chain combines TRBV11-2 with TRBJ2-3; the D gene is possibly TRBD2 (6 bases). CDR1 is SGHAT and CDR2 is FQNNGV in the germline V gene. Trimming removed 6 bases at V and 3 bases at J, with 13 bases between. CDR3 length: 14 residues.

This chain links TRBV27 with TRBJ1-1; D unclear. Germline CDR1 is MNHEY and CDR2 is SMNVEV (reference sequence). V was pared by 5 bases and J by 3 bases, with 10 bases between. The CDR3 runs to 13 residues. The CDR3 DNA is TGTGCCAGCAGTCCTGCGGCGTACACTGAAGCTTTCTTT. Its translation: CASSPAAYTEAFF.